Many counts were recorded for the clone carrying this T cell receptor beta chain. These data come from a study of regulatory T cells in long-lasting Graves disease. For TCR beta, libraries came from iRepertoire HTBI primers and Arm-PCR of CDR3 regions. Each CDR3 protein gets one entry after TCRdb re-called the multiplex PCR reads with MiXCR. The data show around 250,000 distinct CDR3 sequences, 15% to 20% seen once. Time point described: newly diagnosed GD, antithyroid drugs for less than 3 months. RNA from PBMCs was the source of the TCR library. The CDR3 runs to 13 residues. Germline assignment: CDR1 DFQATT and CDR2 SNEGSKA (reference sequence). The trim removed 2 bases at V and 5 bases at J, leaving 1 base unmatched. This sample was shared with a second study, whose subject was T cells in Graves' hyperthyroidism and ophthalmopathy.

The input for sequencing was peripheral blood mononuclear cells (PBMCs), taken at new diagnosis, from a patient treated with antithyroid drugs. This receptor was identified in a woman aged 30 to 39 with Graves disease. V and J are TRBV20-1 and TRBJ2-7, with 12 positions matching TRBD2. The CDR3, as DNA: TGCAGTGCTAGACGACTAGCGGGGGACGAGCAGTACTTC. Residues: CSARRLAGDEQYF.